This T cell receptor beta chain was recorded in a study of T-cell memory formation after mild COVID-19. Background on the study: The study found TCR clusters largely donor specific.

Comment on this clonotype: Its antigen is unidentified. A junction end diverges from the germline sequence, so it may reflect a read error.

General study results and limits: Shrinking CD4+ clones resided mostly in CM and EM, and CD8+ ones in EMRA. Confirmation of SARS-CoV-2 specificity was lacking for second-wave clones peaking day 37.

Using constant-segment primers, 5'RACE produced TCR alpha and TCR beta cDNA libraries carrying sample barcodes and UMIs. TCRdb re-called the 5' RACE reads with MiXCR, one entry per CDR3 protein. The table records over 300,000 distinct CDR3 sequences, 20% to 25% of them present only once. Per the germline V gene, CDR1 is KGHDR and CDR2 is SFDVKD. There are 11 residues in the CDR3. This rearrangement joins TRBV24-1 to TRBJ2-3; D not certain. The sample was PBMCs or a T cell subset sorted from them (not recorded which). This receptor was taken from a man in his late teens or twenties who had mild COVID-19 (a few samples of this study predate the infection). Cell type and time point are not known. For the CDR3, the DNA is TGTGCCACAAGTGCTCCAGATACGCAGTATTTT. Its translation is CATSAPDTQYF.